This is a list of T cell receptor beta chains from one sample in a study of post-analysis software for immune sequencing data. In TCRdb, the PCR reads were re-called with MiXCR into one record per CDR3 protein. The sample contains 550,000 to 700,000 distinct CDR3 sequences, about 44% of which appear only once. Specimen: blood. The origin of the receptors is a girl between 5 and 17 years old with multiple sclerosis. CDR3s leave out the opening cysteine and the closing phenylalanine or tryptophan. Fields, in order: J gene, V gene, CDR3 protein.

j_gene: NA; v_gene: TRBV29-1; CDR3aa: SVEGRQKNEQY
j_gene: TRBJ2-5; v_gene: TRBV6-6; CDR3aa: ASSYGQPGREQY
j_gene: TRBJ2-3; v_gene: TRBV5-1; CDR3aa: ASSGALSSDTQY
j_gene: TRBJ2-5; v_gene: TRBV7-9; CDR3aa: ASSFARTWETQY
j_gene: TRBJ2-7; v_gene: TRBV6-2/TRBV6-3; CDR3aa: ASSLRWAYEQY
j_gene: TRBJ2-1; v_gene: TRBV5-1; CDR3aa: ASSPSGRISNEQF
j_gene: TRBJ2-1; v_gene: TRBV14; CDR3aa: ASSQPGAGYNEQF
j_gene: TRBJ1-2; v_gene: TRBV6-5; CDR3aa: ASSYVGGYT
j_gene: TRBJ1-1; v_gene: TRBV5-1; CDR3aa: ASSLEGAPGNTEAF
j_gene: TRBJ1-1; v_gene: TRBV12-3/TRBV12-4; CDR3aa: ASSLARPEAF
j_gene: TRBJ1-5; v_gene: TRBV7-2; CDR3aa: ASSSRQAVMPQH
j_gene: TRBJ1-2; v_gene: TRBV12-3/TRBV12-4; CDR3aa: ASSNSGTGAFDGYT
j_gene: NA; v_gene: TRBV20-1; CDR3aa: STRGGLEETQY
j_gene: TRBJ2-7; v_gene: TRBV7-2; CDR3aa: ASSFTGSYEQY
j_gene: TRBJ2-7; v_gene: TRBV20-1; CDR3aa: SARDRKGAYEQY
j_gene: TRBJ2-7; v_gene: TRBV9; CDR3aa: ASSRAGSSYERY
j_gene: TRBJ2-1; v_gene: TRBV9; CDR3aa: ASSVLAGGGDNEQF
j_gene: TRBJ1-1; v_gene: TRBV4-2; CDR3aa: ASSQRGRAEAF
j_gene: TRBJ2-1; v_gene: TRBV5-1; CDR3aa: ASSLGGQGSYNEQF
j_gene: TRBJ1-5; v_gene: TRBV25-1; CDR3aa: ASSARTLSNQPQH